These T cell receptor beta chains were read from a single sample in a study of OX40 agonist ivuxolimab in advanced cancers. Clones were sequenced by immunoSEQ multiplex PCR, and TCRdb holds only the in-frame ones, with some missing. This table has 70,000 to 95,000 clones, under 95% appearing once. The sample consisted of CD4+ or CD8+ T cells sorted from blood, taken in a trial of the OX40 agonist ivuxolimab. These TCRs come from an adult with an advanced solid tumor such as melanoma, head and neck, liver or kidney cancer. CDR3s include the opening cysteine and the closing phenylalanine or tryptophan. A D gene is named only where the DNA matches it firmly. The size field is filled for only some rows; it gives once, few, many or a size class.

DNA	CDR3	size	D	V	J
TGCGCCAGCAGCCAAGAAGCGCCAGAGACCCAGTACTTC	CASSQEAPETQYF	-	-	TRBV4-1	TRBJ2-5
TGTGCCAGCAGTACGGGACCCAACTACGAGCAGTACTTC	CASSTGPNYEQYF	-	-	TRBV6-6	TRBJ2-7
TGTGCCAGCAGCCAAGGCGACAGGAGTTACGAGCAGTACTTC	CASSQGDRSYEQYF	few	-	TRBV4-2	TRBJ2-7
TGTGCCAGCAGCTCCCTGGGACAGGGTGTTATGAACACTGAAGCTTTCTTT	CASSSLGQGVMNTEAFF	-	TRBD1	TRBV7-9	TRBJ1-1
TGTGCCAGTAGTATCGGCGGGAAGGGGGCTTACGAGCAGTACTTC	CASSIGGKGAYEQYF	-	-	TRBV19	TRBJ2-7
TGTGCCAGCAGCTTGTACGGGTCTCGCTCCGAGAACACCATATATTTT	CASSLYGSRSENTIYF	-	-	TRBV7-8	TRBJ1-3
TGCGCCAGCAGCCAAGGTTTGTGGGATTCACCCCTCCACTTT	CASSQGLWDSPLHF	-	-	TRBV4-3	TRBJ1-6
TGTGCCAGCAGCTTAGCGGGGGGGATCACAGATACGCAGTATTTT	CASSLAGGITDTQYF	-	TRBD2	TRBV13	TRBJ2-3
TGCGCCAGCAGCCCCGGACTGACGGGAGAGACCCAGTACTTC	CASSPGLTGETQYF	-	-	TRBV4-1	TRBJ2-5
TGTGCCTGGAGAGATTTAGCGGGGGTAACTTACAATGAGCAGTTCTTC	CAWRDLAGVTYNEQFF	-	TRBD2	TRBV30	TRBJ2-1
TGTGCCAGCAGCTTATCAAGCGGTACCGGGGAGCTGTTTTTT	CASSLSSGTGELFF	-	-	TRBV7-9	TRBJ2-2
TGTGCCAGCAGTGCCCGACAGGGGCCCAGCACAGATACGCAGTATTTT	CASSARQGPSTDTQYF	-	TRBD1	TRBV6-1	TRBJ2-3
TGTGCCAGCAGCCCCGGGACTAGCCTAGAGACCCAGTACTTC	CASSPGTSLETQYF	-	TRBD2	TRBV5-6	TRBJ2-5
TGTGCCAGCCTTAGCTTGAGGACAGGGTACACTGAAGCTTTCTTT	CASLSLRTGYTEAFF	-	TRBD1	TRBV5-6	TRBJ1-1
TGTGCCAGCAGTTACGGGGGTGGGAGCAATCAGCCCCAGCATTTT	CASSYGGGSNQPQHF	few	-	TRBV6-5	TRBJ1-5
TGTGCCAGCAGTCCGCGACTAGCGGGAGTGGTCGAGCAGTACTTC	CASSPRLAGVVEQYF	-	TRBD2	TRBV27	TRBJ2-7
TGTGCCAGCAGTGGGCTAATAGGCTCCTACGAGCAGTACTTC	CASSGLIGSYEQYF	-	-	TRBV28	TRBJ2-7
TGTGCCAGCAGCTTGGGGCTAGCGGGGGCCGAGCAGTACTTC	CASSLGLAGAEQYF	-	TRBD2	TRBV5-4	TRBJ2-7
TGTGCCAGCAGCTCCCTAGGGTACGAGCAGTACTTC	CASSSLGYEQYF	-	-	TRBV7-9	TRBJ2-7
TGCGCCAGCAGTGAGTTCCTCACCGGGGAGCTGTTTTTT	CASSEFLTGELFF	-	-	TRBV10-2	TRBJ2-2
TGTGCCTGGGCCACAGGGGGCTGGGAGACCCAGTACTTC	CAWATGGWETQYF	-	TRBD1	TRBV30	TRBJ2-5
TGCGCCAGCAGCTTGGAAGTCGAAGAAGAGACCCAGTACTTC	CASSLEVEEETQYF	-	-	TRBV5-1	TRBJ2-5
TGTGCCAGCAGCCCTTGGACAGGGATGCGGGGAGAGACCCAGTACTTC	CASSPWTGMRGETQYF	once	TRBD1	TRBV27	TRBJ2-5
TGTGCCAGCAGCTTAGGGGCCTCCAACTATGGCTACACCTTC	CASSLGASNYGYTF	-	-	TRBV27	TRBJ1-2
TGTGCCAGCCGGGGTGACCCGGACGTCTACGAGCAGTACTTC	CASRGDPDVYEQYF	-	-	TRBV11-2	TRBJ2-7
TGTGCCAGTAGTATATCGGCAGGGCCAGATACGCAGTATTTT	CASSISAGPDTQYF	-	-	TRBV19	TRBJ2-3
TGCGCCAGCAGTGGGGAGGGAGAAAAACTGTTTTTT	CASSGEGEKLFF	-	-	TRBV10-2	TRBJ1-4
TGTGCCAGCAGTTATGGGACAGCCGTATCACCCCTCCACTTT	CASSYGTAVSPLHF	-	TRBD1	TRBV6-5	TRBJ1-6
TGTGCCAGCAGTTCGGGCACAGGGTCGGGCTACGAGCAGTACTTC	CASSSGTGSGYEQYF	-	-	TRBV6-5	TRBJ2-7
TGTGCCAGCAGCTCTACGGGAGCTAGCTCCTACAATGAGCAGTTCTTC	CASSSTGASSYNEQFF	-	-	TRBV9	TRBJ2-1
TGCGCCAGCAGTGCTAACCGGGACGCGAACACCGGGGAGCTGTTTTTT	CASSANRDANTGELFF	-	-	TRBV10-1	TRBJ2-2
TGTGCCACCACCGGACAGAGCTCCTACGAGCAGTACTTC	CATTGQSSYEQYF	-	-	TRBV15	TRBJ2-7
TGCGCCAGCAGCCAAGGGGGCGCCCTGGGCACTGAAGCTTTCTTT	CASSQGGALGTEAFF	few	-	TRBV4-1	TRBJ1-1
TGTGCCAGCACCGATGAGTTGTTCGGGGCGTACGAGCAGTACTTC	CASTDELFGAYEQYF	-	-	TRBV5-5	TRBJ2-7
TGTGCCAGCAGCGGGTGGAAGAGCTATGGCTACACCTTC	CASSGWKSYGYTF	-	-	TRBV9	TRBJ1-2